The 10 T cell receptor beta chains listed next were all sequenced from one sample in a study of response to subunit inactivated influenza vaccine (dated 2018 in TCRdb). The library relied on RT-PCR. Sequencer: Illumina HiSeq 2500. TCRdb reworked the public reads: Q25 trimming with fastp, MiXCR clone assembly, productive beta chains retained. Rows are unified per CDR3 protein, each entry keeping the most common DNA and genes. The sample table records 750,000 to 850,000 distinct CDR3 sequences; less than 20% of these occur just once. Roughly 11% of the sample is in the top ten clones. This specimen consisted of PBMCs from blood, obtained roughly 5 days after vaccination. The source of these receptors is a man aged 45-60 years who received an inactivated influenza vaccine. Donor details come from another sample of the same person, matched by shared clones.

This clonotype was observed a handful of times. This rearrangement joins TRBV7-8 to TRBJ2-7, with D perhaps TRBD1 (5 bases). The CDR3 has 12 amino acids. Trimming took off 5 bases at V and 4 bases at J, with 9 bases between the two ends. Germline V gives CDR1 SGHVS, CDR2 FQNEAQ. Here the CDR3 DNA reads TGTGCCAGCAGCATAGGGGCATACGAGCAGTACTTC. It is translated as CASSIGAYEQYF.

V and J are TRBV21-1 and TRBJ2-7; the table's D call, TRBD2, was not checked against the DNA. TRBV21-1 is an annotated pseudogene. The CDR3 contains 13 residues. As DNA, the CDR3 is TGTGCCAGCAGGCGGACTAGCGGCTACGAGCAGTACTTC. Translation gives CASRRTSGYEQYF.

This clonotype was found a few times. In DNA, the CDR3 is TGCGCCAGCAGCCCCCGACAGGCGGGCAATGAGCAGTTCTTC. Translated: CASSPRQAGNEQFF. The gene calls are TRBV5-1 and TRBJ2-1, with a possible D match to TRBD1 (6 bases). In germline, CDR1 is SGHRS, CDR2 YFSETQ. The germline V and J ends were trimmed by 4 bases and 6 bases, with 14 bases remaining between them. CDR3 length: 14 residues.

This clonotype has only a few counts. The chain combines TRBV29-1 with TRBJ1-2; maybe TRBD1 (6 bases). CDR3 length equals 14 residues. CDR1 SQVTM and CDR2 ANQGSEA come from the germline V gene. The V and J ends lost 2 bases and 8 bases respectively, with 18 bases between them. The DNA for the CDR3 is TGCAGCGTTGAACACCTAACGGGGGCGCGGGGCTACACCTTC. Its translation: CSVEHLTGARGYTF.

This clonotype was counted between two and nine times. This rearrangement joins TRBV4-2 to TRBJ2-7; D is perhaps TRBD2 (7 bases). The V end lost 0 bases, the J end lost 3 bases, and 12 bases lay between the germline ends. The CDR3 length is 15 residues. CDR1 is LGHNA and CDR2 is YNFKEQ in the germline V gene. The CDR3 DNA reads as TGTGCCAGCAGCCAAGAACAGGGAGGGAGCTACGAGCAGTACTTC. Its translation: CASSQEQGGSYEQYF.

The chain couples TRBV9 to TRBJ2-5; D possibly corresponds to TRBD2 (6 bases). There are 14 residues in the CDR3. Looked up from germline, CDR1 is SGDLS and CDR2 is YYNGEE. The germline V and J ends were trimmed by 3 bases and 7 bases, with 16 bases remaining between them. DNA for the CDR3: TGTGCCAGCAGCGCCGACGGGGGAGCGGGGACCCAGTACTTC. It is translated as CASSADGGAGTQYF.

This clonotype showed up many times. The chain uses TRBV5-1 and TRBJ2-7; 9 bases are shared with TRBD2. Germline CDR1 SGHRS, CDR2 YFSETQ. The junction had 1 base not matched to a gene; V was cut back by 3 bases and J by 0 bases. This CDR3 is built from 14 residues. In nucleotides, the CDR3 is TGCGCCAGCAGCTCGACTAGCGGCTCCTACGAGCAGTACTTC. Residues: CASSSTSGSYEQYF. The complete variable domain, with remaining parts taken from reference TRBV5-1 and TRBJ2-7, reads KAGVTQTPRYLIKTRGQQVTLSCSPISGHRSVSWYQQTPGQGLQFLFEYFSETQRNKGNFPGRFSGRQFSNSRSEMNVSTLELGDSALYLCASSSTSGSYEQYFGPGTRLTVT.

The chain has TRBV7-6 and TRBJ2-7; 8 nucleotides agree with TRBD2. The CDR3 totals 13 residues. Per the germline V gene, CDR1 is SGHVS and CDR2 is FNYEAQ. V lost 8 bases to trimming and J lost 4 bases; unmatched junction nucleotides: 7. For the CDR3, the DNA is TGTGCCAGCGCGAGCGGGGGTTTTTACGAGCAGTACTTC. Residues: CASASGGFYEQYF.

This clonotype was detected ten times or more. The rearrangement links TRBV12-3 or TRBV12-4 to TRBJ2-7, with TRBD1 as a possible D gene (6 bases). The CDR3 loop spans 12 amino acids. The ends were cut back, 3 bases at V and 5 bases at J, with 8 bases in the middle. The CDR3 spells CASSLHRDEQYF. CDR3 DNA sequence: TGTGCCAGCAGTTTGCACAGGGACGAGCAGTACTTC.

This clonotype was picked up a small number of times. This sequence joins TRBV7-9 and TRBJ2-7; tentative D call: TRBD2 (6 bases). Germline CDR1 reads SEHNR; CDR2 reads FQNEAQ (reference sequence). Trimming took 6 bases from V and 2 from J, leaving 11 bases between them. CDR3 size: 13 residues. The CDR3 loop reads CASRRDGTYEQYF. The CDR3 nucleotides read TGTGCCAGCAGGCGGGACGGGACCTACGAGCAGTACTTC.